The rows below give T cell receptor beta chains drawn from one sample of a study of shared clonotypes between healthy human individuals. Sequencing used immunoSEQ multiplex PCR; TCRdb keeps in-frame clones, though not all of them. In the table there are some 360,000 clones, around four fifths of which are singletons. What was sequenced was memory CD4+ T cells sorted from blood. The source is a man aged 30-40 years in good health. Each CDR3 is given with its conserved first and last residue. A D gene is named only where the DNA matches it firmly. The listing skips clone size in some rows; elsewhere it reads once, few, many or a size class.

clone size,J gene,D gene,CDR3 length,V gene,CDR3 DNA,CDR3 protein
few,TRBJ2-3,-,13,TRBV6-1,TGTGCCAGCAGTGAGGGCCCCACAGATACGCAGTATTTT,CASSEGPTDTQYF
-,TRBJ1-1,-,13,TRBV19,TGTGCCAGTACCCTATCAAAGGGGGGAAAAGCTTTCTTT,CASTLSKGGKAFF
-,TRBJ2-1,TRBD2,16,TRBV6-4,TGTGCCAGCAGTTGCCCCCGGTGGCTAGCGGGACTTGAGCAGTTCTTC,CASSCPRWLAGLEQFF
-,TRBJ2-3,-,12,TRBV5-6,TGTGCCAGCAGCTTGGGGTCAGATACGCAGTATTTT,CASSLGSDTQYF
-,TRBJ2-7,TRBD1,16,TRBV5-1,TGCGCCAGCAGCTTAGAAGGGACAGGGATCGACTACGAGCAGTACTTC,CASSLEGTGIDYEQYF
-,TRBJ2-7,-,13,TRBV14,TGTGCCAGCAGCCAAGGGCACGCTAGAGAGCAGTACTTC,CASSQGHAREQYF
-,TRBJ1-5,-,13,TRBV18,TGTGCCAGCTCAGACAGTGATAATCAGCCCCAGCATTTT,CASSDSDNQPQHF
-,TRBJ1-6,TRBD1,14,TRBV18,TGTGCCAGCTCACTTGGGACAGAAAATTCACCCCTCCACTTT,CASSLGTENSPLHF
-,TRBJ2-1,TRBD1,15,TRBV18,TGTGCCAGCTCGCCCCGGGACAGAAACTACAATGAGCAGTTCTTC,CASSPRDRNYNEQFF
many,TRBJ2-7,-,14,TRBV28,TGTGCCAGCAGTTTAAAGGATATCTTGCGAGAGCAGTACTTC,CASSLKDILREQYF
-,TRBJ2-5,-,13,TRBV18,TGTGCCAGCTCAGTAGAACAGGAAGAGACCCAGTACTTC,CASSVEQEETQYF
-,TRBJ2-1,TRBD2,19,TRBV4-3,TGCGCCAGCAGTCAAGGCGTACCGGGACTAGCGGGAGGATACAATGAGCAGTTCTTC,CASSQGVPGLAGGYNEQFF
-,TRBJ2-3,TRBD2,15,TRBV2,TGTGCCAGCAGCTTAGCGGGAGGGTACACAGATACGCAGTATTTT,CASSLAGGYTDTQYF
few,TRBJ1-1,-,14,TRBV7-3,TGTGCCAGCAGCTTAGGGGGATATGACACTGAAGCTTTCTTT,CASSLGGYDTEAFF
few,TRBJ2-7,-,13,TRBV6-1,TGTGCCAGCAGTGAATCGGCGCTATCCGAGCAGTACTTC,CASSESALSEQYF
-,TRBJ2-2,-,16,TRBV7-3,TGTGCCAGCAGCTTACAGTCAGGGCTTAACACCGGGGAGCTGTTTTTT,CASSLQSGLNTGELFF
-,TRBJ2-1,TRBD2,15,TRBV4-3,TGCGCCAGCAGCCAAGAGACTAGCGGGTACAATGAGCAGTTCTTC,CASSQETSGYNEQFF
-,TRBJ2-1,-,13,TRBV7-3,TGTGCCAGCGCTCTGACAGGATACAATGAGCAGTTCTTC,CASALTGYNEQFF
-,TRBJ2-3,-,15,TRBV28,TGTGCCAGTGGTGGGAATTTGTGGGGCACAGATACGCAGTATTTT,CASGGNLWGTDTQYF
-,TRBJ2-1,-,19,TRBV5-1,TGCGCCAGCACCATGCCCACCGGAGTTAGGGGTCTTTCCTACAATGAGCAGTTCTTC,CASTMPTGVRGLSYNEQFF
-,TRBJ1-1,-,13,TRBV5-3,TGTGCCAGCCTTCAGGGGATGAACACTGAAGCTTTCTTT,CASLQGMNTEAFF
-,TRBJ1-2,-,14,TRBV10-3,TGTGCCATCAGTGAGTACCCGGGCAACTATGGCTACACCTTC,CAISEYPGNYGYTF
-,TRBJ2-1,-,15,TRBV15,TGTGCCACCAGCAGAGATCTAGAGGGAAGACATGAGCAGTTCTTC,CATSRDLEGRHEQFF
-,TRBJ2-1,TRBD2,12,TRBV5-8,TGTGCCAGCAGCTGGACTAGGCTTGAGCAGTTCTTC,CASSWTRLEQFF
-,TRBJ1-2,-,15,TRBV2,TGTGCCAGCAGTGAAGAGGGCAGGTCCCCGGGTGGCTACACCTTC,CASSEEGRSPGGYTF
-,TRBJ1-6,TRBD1,17,TRBV18,TGTGCCAGCTCACCTAACCGGGGCCGGGGACAGGACTCACCCCTCCACTTT,CASSPNRGRGQDSPLHF
-,TRBJ2-3,-,15,TRBV5-1,TGCGCCAGCAGCTTGGAGGGACGGGGCACAGATACGCAGTATTTT,CASSLEGRGTDTQYF
-,TRBJ1-1,TRBD1,15,TRBV5-4,TGTGCCAGCAGCTTCGACAGGGGAGGGAACACTGAAGCTTTCTTT,CASSFDRGGNTEAFF
-,TRBJ2-5,-,13,TRBV9,TGTGCCAGCAGCGTAGATACCCAAGAGACCCAGTACTTC,CASSVDTQETQYF
-,TRBJ2-1,-,12,TRBV9,TGTGCCAGCAGCGTCTTAGGCCATGAGCAGTTCTTC,CASSVLGHEQFF
-,TRBJ2-1,TRBD2,19,TRBV27,TGTGCCAGCAGTCTCCGGACTAGCGGGAGGGCCCGGTCCTACAATGAGCAGTTCTTC,CASSLRTSGRARSYNEQFF
-,TRBJ2-7,-,16,TRBV5-6,TGTGCCAGCAGCTTGGTAATGGGGGGTACTTCCTACGAGCAGTACTTC,CASSLVMGGTSYEQYF
-,TRBJ2-3,TRBD2,15,TRBV7-3,TGTGCCAGCAGCCAAACTAGCGTATACACAGATACGCAGTATTTT,CASSQTSVYTDTQYF
-,TRBJ1-4,-,14,TRBV27,TGTGCCAGCAGTTTATGGGTGTCGTCTGAAAAACTGTTTTTT,CASSLWVSSEKLFF
-,TRBJ1-1,-,14,TRBV28,TGTGCCGGTCAACGTGCGGGCATCAACACTGAAGCTTTCTTT,CAGQRAGINTEAFF
-,TRBJ2-6,TRBD1,16,TRBV29-1,TGCAGCGTTGACCCGGGACAGGGCTCTGGGGCCAACGTCCTGACTTTC,CSVDPGQGSGANVLTF
-,TRBJ2-3,TRBD2,16,TRBV5-1,TGCGCCAGCACCCCTTCCCCGGCGGGAGTTATAGATACGCAGTATTTT,CASTPSPAGVIDTQYF
-,TRBJ1-2,-,14,TRBV4-1,TGCGCCAGCAGCCAGTCCGGAGGGGTCTATGGCTACACCTTC,CASSQSGGVYGYTF
-,TRBJ1-5,TRBD1,15,TRBV6-6,TGTGCCAGCAGAATTGGACAGGGGCTAAATCAGCCCCAGCATTTT,CASRIGQGLNQPQHF
-,TRBJ2-7,-,16,TRBV28,TGTGCCAGCACCCCCTCCATGAGGAAGGGGAAGAACGAGCAGTACTTC,CASTPSMRKGKNEQYF
-,TRBJ2-1,TRBD2,18,TRBV7-9,TGTGCCAGCAGCTTAGAGGGGACTAGCGGGAGACACTACAATGAGCAGTTCTTC,CASSLEGTSGRHYNEQFF
few,TRBJ2-1,TRBD2,17,TRBV12-5,TGTGCTAGTGGTTTGGACCGAGGGACGGGACTAGTAAATGAGCAGTTCTTC,CASGLDRGTGLVNEQFF
-,TRBJ1-3,-,15,TRBV6-1,TGTGCCAGCAGCCTCGGCAGTAGCTCTGGAAACACCATATATTTT,CASSLGSSSGNTIYF
-,TRBJ1-2,TRBD1,13,TRBV7-6,TGTGCCAGCAGCTCAGTACAGGGGGCGGGCTACACCTTC,CASSSVQGAGYTF
-,TRBJ2-1,TRBD2,16,TRBV11-2,TGTGCCAGCAGCTCCCTGAGCGGGAGTAAGCACAATGAGCAGTTCTTC,CASSSLSGSKHNEQFF
-,TRBJ1-6,TRBD1,14,TRBV5-1,TGCGCCAGCAGCTTTGCGGCAGGGGGTTCACCCCTCCACTTT,CASSFAAGGSPLHF
-,TRBJ2-7,-,14,TRBV18,TGTGCCAGCTCACCATGGGCAGACACCTACGAGCAGTACTTC,CASSPWADTYEQYF
-,TRBJ2-1,TRBD2,19,TRBV4-2,TGTGCCAGCAGCCAAGAAGGGACTAGCGGGAGGGGCTCCTACAATGAGCAGTTCTTC,CASSQEGTSGRGSYNEQFF
-,TRBJ2-7,TRBD2,14,TRBV29-1,TGCAGCGTTCTTAAGCGGGAGAGCTCCTACGAGCAGTACTTC,CSVLKRESSYEQYF